The rows below give T cell receptor beta chains drawn from one sample of a study of blood T cells in healthy people across ages. Each CDR3 protein gets one entry after TCRdb re-called the 5' RACE reads with MiXCR. The data contain about 1.6 million distinct CDR3 sequences, 30% to 35% of them singletons. Sequencing was done on a sample of blood. The receptors were gathered from a woman younger than 45 in good health. The CDR3 runs from the conserved cysteine through the conserved F or W. Fields, in order: J gene, D gene, clone size, V gene, CDR3 DNA, CDR3 protein. D genes are given only for firm matches. Some rows have no size entry. The others give once, few or many, or a class for an expanded clone.

j_gene: TRBJ2-1; d_gene: TRBD2; abundance: NA; v_gene: TRBV7-3; CDR3nt: TGCGCCAGCAGTTCCAGCGGGGGGGTGACTGAGCAGTTCTTC; CDR3aa: CASSSSGGVTEQFF
j_gene: TRBJ2-7; d_gene: NA; abundance: NA; v_gene: TRBV20-1; CDR3nt: TGCAGTGCTAGAGGACGGCAGACCGGGCACGAGCAGTACTTC; CDR3aa: CSARGRQTGHEQYF
j_gene: TRBJ2-7; d_gene: TRBD1; abundance: NA; v_gene: TRBV7-8; CDR3nt: TGTGCCAGCAGCTCCCGGGGACAGGTACACGAGCAGTACTTC; CDR3aa: CASSSRGQVHEQYF
j_gene: TRBJ2-7; d_gene: NA; abundance: few; v_gene: TRBV2; CDR3nt: TGTGCCAGCAGTCTCGGGAGTGAGAGCGAGCAGTACTTC; CDR3aa: CASSLGSESEQYF
j_gene: TRBJ1-2; d_gene: NA; abundance: NA; v_gene: TRBV9; CDR3nt: TGTGCCAGCAGCCCAGGCCACGGCGGGAACTATGGCTACACCTTC; CDR3aa: CASSPGHGGNYGYTF
j_gene: TRBJ2-2; d_gene: TRBD2; abundance: NA; v_gene: TRBV11-2; CDR3nt: TGTGCCAGCAGCTGGACTAGCGTGAACACCGGGGAGCTGTTTTTT; CDR3aa: CASSWTSVNTGELFF
j_gene: TRBJ2-3; d_gene: TRBD2; abundance: few; v_gene: TRBV3-1; CDR3nt: TGTGCGAGCGGGTTTCAAACTAGCGGGAGTACAGATACGCAGTATTTT; CDR3aa: CASGFQTSGSTDTQYF
j_gene: TRBJ2-3; d_gene: TRBD2; abundance: few; v_gene: TRBV20-1; CDR3nt: TGCAGTGCCCGACTAGCGGGAGGTCTGTCGGGTTTAACAGATACGCAGTATTTT; CDR3aa: CSARLAGGLSGLTDTQYF
j_gene: TRBJ2-3; d_gene: NA; abundance: NA; v_gene: TRBV4-1; CDR3nt: TGCGCCAGCAGCCAAGGAACTTTTGGCAGGGTAGACACAGATACGCAGTATTTT; CDR3aa: CASSQGTFGRVDTDTQYF
j_gene: TRBJ2-7; d_gene: NA; abundance: many; v_gene: TRBV27; CDR3nt: TGTGCCAGCAGTGGAGCTGGGCGCGAGCAGTACTTC; CDR3aa: CASSGAGREQYF
j_gene: TRBJ1-2; d_gene: NA; abundance: NA; v_gene: TRBV7-2; CDR3nt: TGTGCCAGCAGCCCGACAGCGGGCTACACCTTC; CDR3aa: CASSPTAGYTF
j_gene: TRBJ2-5; d_gene: NA; abundance: NA; v_gene: TRBV28; CDR3nt: TGTGCCAGCACCAAAAAAGGGCTAGCGAGTCACTACCAAGAGACCCAGTACTTC; CDR3aa: CASTKKGLASHYQETQYF
j_gene: TRBJ1-2; d_gene: NA; abundance: NA; v_gene: TRBV7-9; CDR3nt: TGTGCCAGCAGTTCCGGGGCGCGGATCGGTGACTACACCTTC; CDR3aa: CASSSGARIGDYTF
j_gene: TRBJ2-3; d_gene: TRBD2; abundance: NA; v_gene: TRBV4-2; CDR3nt: TGTGCCAGCAGCCAAGAGGGGTTTAGCGGGAGTTATGCAGATACGCAGTATTTT; CDR3aa: CASSQEGFSGSYADTQYF
j_gene: TRBJ2-1; d_gene: NA; abundance: NA; v_gene: TRBV6-2/TRBV6-3; CDR3nt: TGTGCCAGCAGACTCCAGGGGACGAGCTCCTACAATGAGCAGTTCTTC; CDR3aa: CASRLQGTSSYNEQFF
j_gene: TRBJ1-1; d_gene: NA; abundance: NA; v_gene: TRBV6-5; CDR3nt: TGTGCCAGCAGCCCACGGTGGGGTGAAGCTTTCTTT; CDR3aa: CASSPRWGEAFF
j_gene: TRBJ2-7; d_gene: NA; abundance: NA; v_gene: TRBV2; CDR3nt: TGTGCCAGCAGGCAGGGTCAAGTCTACGAGCAGTACTTC; CDR3aa: CASRQGQVYEQYF
j_gene: TRBJ1-1; d_gene: TRBD1; abundance: NA; v_gene: TRBV6-2/TRBV6-3; CDR3nt: TGTGCCCAGGGGGGGACTGAAGCTTTCTTT; CDR3aa: CAQGGTEAFF
j_gene: TRBJ2-1; d_gene: NA; abundance: once; v_gene: TRBV7-9; CDR3nt: TGTGCCGGCACCGTCGGGGGCTACAATGAGCAGTTCTTC; CDR3aa: CAGTVGGYNEQFF
j_gene: TRBJ2-1; d_gene: TRBD1; abundance: few; v_gene: TRBV29-1; CDR3nt: TGCAGCGTCCCTCTTTACCCCCAGGGGGACAGTGAGCAGTTCTTC; CDR3aa: CSVPLYPQGDSEQFF
j_gene: TRBJ1-1; d_gene: NA; abundance: few; v_gene: TRBV29-1; CDR3nt: TGCAGCGTTTCTCTAATCTTGAACACTGAAGCTTTCTTT; CDR3aa: CSVSLILNTEAFF
j_gene: TRBJ2-7; d_gene: TRBD2; abundance: NA; v_gene: TRBV20-1; CDR3nt: TGCAGTGCTAGAGAGGCCCGCGGGGGGGCGTACGAGCAGTACTTC; CDR3aa: CSAREARGGAYEQYF
j_gene: TRBJ2-7; d_gene: NA; abundance: NA; v_gene: TRBV6-6; CDR3nt: TGTGCCAGCGGTTTTTACAAGAGTCCCTACGAGCAGTACTTC; CDR3aa: CASGFYKSPYEQYF